This T cell receptor beta chain emerged from a study of T cell responses to AZD1222 COVID-19 vaccine. Study-level background: Second-dose timings of about 4 or about 12 weeks were pooled.

Overall study findings and caveats: Within unmutated variant regions lay the reported targets of nearly half of spike-specific TCRs.

Germline V gene data show CDR1 as WSHSY and CDR2 as SAAADI. The ends lost 5 bases at V and 2 bases at J; junction bases unmatched: 6. CDR3 size: 15 residues. Sequencing was performed with immunoSEQ multiplex PCR; in TCRdb, only in-frame clones are kept and a portion is missing. The sample lists 100,000 to 150,000 clones, around nine tenths occurring once. This clone was recorded only once. Its matching antigen is unknown. The chain carries TRBV10-2 and TRBJ1-5; the match to TRBD1 covers 7 bases. Sequences were derived from peripheral blood, sampled on day 0 of AZD1222 vaccination. The sequence was obtained from an adult in good health. The CDR3 DNA is TGCGCCAGCAGTCCAACAACAGGGGGCAATCAGCCCCAGCATTTT. Translation: CASSPTTGGNQPQHF.